This paragraph reports one T cell receptor (beta chain). It has no known antigen specificity. Qualities for individual bases were not recorded, and no much larger clone is one base off. The donors were healthy, HIV-negative adults who had no recently reported acute infections or vaccinations. Only Caucasian adults living in Nashville, Tennessee, USA were represented among the donors. Magnetic negative selection was used to enrich CD4+ T cells, after which naive cells were positively selected on CD45RA and the negative fraction became the memory subset. Blood was obtained by leukapheresis, after which PBMCs were separated by Ficoll-Histopaque density gradient centrifugation and cryopreserved in liquid nitrogen vapor phase. Purity and quantity of every magnetically sorted T cell population were checked by analytical flow cytometry. From each sorted fraction, genomic DNA was isolated and quantified by UV absorbance on a Nanodrop 2000c.

This entry comes from a study of shared clonotypes between healthy human individuals (dated by TCRdb to about 2020). The study in broad terms: The cohort comprised two women and a few men aged 18 to 49 years. To estimate repertoire size and how much clonotype sharing occurs between individuals, the study deeply sequenced the blood TCR repertoires of five healthy adults. To increase sequencing depth and limit assay-specific biases, TCR repertoire library preparation and sequencing were carried out by different laboratories using diverse techniques. For each donor, CD4 naive and CD4 memory were each given three plates, CD8 naive was given two plates, and CD8 memory was given one plate. Each donor's leukapheresis produced roughly between roughly 0.85 and 10 billion PBMCs.

Results and caveats for the whole study, not just this receptor: Naive subsets generally had larger estimated clonotype richness than memory subsets did. Because the study included only a small number of donors, the genetic and exposure-history diversity represented was limited. Higher generation probabilities were observed for clonotypes shared by all four sorted-subset donors than for non-shared clonotypes. Even with the large sequencing depth, rarefaction of the sorted-subset datasets indicated that sequencing was incomplete. Pairwise subsampling led to the expectation that sequencing depth would affect the degree of clonotype sharing among donors. Sampling was restricted to blood, and TCR repertoires in tissue are likely to differ from TCR repertoires in blood. Sharing across a few donors was observed for roughly 5% of naive CD4, 3% to 3.5% of naive CD8, about 2.3% of memory CD4, and around 0.4% of memory CD8 clonotypes.

Using the deep immunoSEQ assay, TCR CDR3 regions were amplified from genomic DNA by multiplex PCR. Extracted genomic DNA from each cell subset was distributed evenly across all wells of several immunoSEQ 96-well plates, and each plate was treated as a replicate. For sorted subsets, each replicate PCR was loaded with roughly 0.2 ug genomic DNA, equivalent to 30,000 or so T cell genomes. Purified libraries were measured with a Qubit 3.0 fluorometer, size-checked on a Bioanalyzer 2100, and measured again with the KAPA Library Quantification kit. Every immunoSEQ 96-well plate was sequenced on a dedicated single-read 150-cycle Illumina NextSeq 550 flow cell. The paper's processing steps were these. Because the immunoSEQ output included only junctional sequences and no quality scores, the filtering could not be the same as the filtering used for full-length reads. Sequences were annotated with PyIR, a Python wrapper for IgBLAST v1.9, and V/J genes and CDR3 were assigned using IMGT germline references. Reads were filtered out if the reads had weak V/J assignments (E-value above 1e-6), no CDR3, stop codons, out-of-frame junctions, or ambiguous translated residues. V3J clonotypes were defined as sequences sharing the same inferred V gene, J gene, and CDR3 amino acid sequence. Percentage overlap between repertoires was computed as shared unique clonotypes divided by the size of the smaller repertoire. Richness of each repertoire was evaluated using RTK rarefaction, the Chao1 estimator, and Recon v2.1 estimates of unobserved clonotypes. For all TCRbeta clonotypes obtained by the gDNA method from four donors, generation probabilities were computed with OLGA. Drawn from immuneACCESS, this table holds only the in-frame rearrangements with V and J called that TCRdb kept. Clones are partly lost; checked studies trace under half to an unresolved V gene and leave the rest unexplained. The V and J calls and clone size are taken from that table; D and trimming were inferred from the DNA. The sample yields about 1 million clones; approximately 72% were counted once. The ten largest account for approximately 1.5% of the sample.

Sequences were obtained from memory CD4+ T cells sorted from blood. The sample's cell subset or site label is to be understood as: CD45RA-negative fraction. The receptor was isolated from a man aged 18 to 35 in good health.

The CDR3 region reads CASSLREYEQYF. Here is the DNA: TGTGCCAGCAGCTTAAGGGAGTACGAGCAGTACTTC. This sequence uses TRBV7-3 and TRBJ2-7; 5 matching bases give a weak D call of TRBD2. The CDR3 runs 12 residues from the cysteine to the phenylalanine. This entry keeps only the CDR3 DNA: 36 bases, framed from base 1. The CDR1 and CDR2 encoded by the germline V gene are SGHTA and FQGTGA. V is clipped by 1 base and J by 4 bases, and the sequence between their germline boundaries is 5 bases long.